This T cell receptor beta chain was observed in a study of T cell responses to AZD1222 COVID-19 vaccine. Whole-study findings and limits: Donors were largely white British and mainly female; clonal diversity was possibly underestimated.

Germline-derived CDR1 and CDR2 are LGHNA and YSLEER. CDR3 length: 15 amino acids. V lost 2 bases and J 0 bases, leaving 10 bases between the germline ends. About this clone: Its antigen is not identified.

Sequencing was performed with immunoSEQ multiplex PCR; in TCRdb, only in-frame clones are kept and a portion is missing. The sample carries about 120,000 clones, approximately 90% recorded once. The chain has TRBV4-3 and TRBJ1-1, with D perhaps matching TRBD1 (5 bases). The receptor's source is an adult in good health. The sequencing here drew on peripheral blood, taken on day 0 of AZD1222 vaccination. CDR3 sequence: CASSQYSTVNTEAFF. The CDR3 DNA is TGCGCCAGCAGCCAATATTCGACAGTGAACACTGAAGCTTTCTTT.